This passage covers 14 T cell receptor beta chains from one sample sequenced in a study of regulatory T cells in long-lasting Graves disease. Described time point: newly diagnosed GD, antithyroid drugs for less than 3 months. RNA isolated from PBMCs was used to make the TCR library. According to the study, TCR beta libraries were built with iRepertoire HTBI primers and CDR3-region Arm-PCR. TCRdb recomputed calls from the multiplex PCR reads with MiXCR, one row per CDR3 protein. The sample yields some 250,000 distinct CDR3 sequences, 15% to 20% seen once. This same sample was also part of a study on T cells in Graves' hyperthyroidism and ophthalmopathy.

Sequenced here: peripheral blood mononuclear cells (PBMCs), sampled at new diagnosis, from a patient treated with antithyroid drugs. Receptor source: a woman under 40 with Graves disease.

The chain's CDR3 is CASSLEKAYEQYF. CDR3 coding DNA: TGTGCCAGCAGCTTAGAGAAGGCCTACGAGCAGTACTTC. The chain carries TRBV7-2 and TRBJ2-7; D gene uncertain. The CDR3 extends over 13 amino acids. Trimming took off 1 base at V and 2 bases at J, with 6 bases between the two ends. Germline CDR1 and CDR2: SGHTA and FQGNSA.

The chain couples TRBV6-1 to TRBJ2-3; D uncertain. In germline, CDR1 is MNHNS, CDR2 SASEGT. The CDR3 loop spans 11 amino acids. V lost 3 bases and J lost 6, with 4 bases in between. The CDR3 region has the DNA TGTGCCAGCAGTGATAAGGATACGCAGTATTTT. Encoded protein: CASSDKDTQYF.

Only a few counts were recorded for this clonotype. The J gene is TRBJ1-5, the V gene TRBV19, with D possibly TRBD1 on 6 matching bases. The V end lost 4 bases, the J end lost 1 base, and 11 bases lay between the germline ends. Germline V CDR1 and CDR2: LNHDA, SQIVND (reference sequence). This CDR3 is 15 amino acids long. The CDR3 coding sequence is TGTGCCAGTAGTAACTCCAGGGGAAGCAATCAGCCCCAGCATTTT. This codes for CASSNSRGSNQPQHF.

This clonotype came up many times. As DNA, the CDR3 is TGTGCCAGCAGGGCGGACCGGGGGACTGAAGCTTTCTTT. Translating gives CASRADRGTEAFF. The chain uses TRBV2 and TRBJ1-1; D is possibly TRBD1 (5 bases). This CDR3 has 13 amino acids. Germline V lookup: CDR1 SNHLY, CDR2 FYNNEI. Between the trimmed V and J ends, which lost 6 bases and 5 bases, there was a span of 13 bases.

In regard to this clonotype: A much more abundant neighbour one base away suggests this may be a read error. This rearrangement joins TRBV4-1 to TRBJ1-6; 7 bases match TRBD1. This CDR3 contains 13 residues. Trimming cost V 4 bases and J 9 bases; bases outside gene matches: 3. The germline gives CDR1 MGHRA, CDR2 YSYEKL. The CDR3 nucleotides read TGCGCCAGCAGCCTAGGACAGGTTTCACCCCTCCACTTT. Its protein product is CASSLGQVSPLHF.

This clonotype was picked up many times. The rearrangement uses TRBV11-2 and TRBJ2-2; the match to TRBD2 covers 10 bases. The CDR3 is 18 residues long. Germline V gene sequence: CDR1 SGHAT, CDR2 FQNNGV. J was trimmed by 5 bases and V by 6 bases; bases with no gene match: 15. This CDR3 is CASSTVPKLAGWTGELFF. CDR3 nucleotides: TGTGCCAGCAGTACAGTTCCGAAACTAGCGGGGTGGACCGGGGAGCTGTTTTTT.

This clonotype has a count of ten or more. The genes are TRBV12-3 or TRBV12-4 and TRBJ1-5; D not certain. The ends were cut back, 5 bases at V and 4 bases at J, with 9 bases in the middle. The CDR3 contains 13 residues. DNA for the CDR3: TGTGCCAGCAGTCCCGGCCGGAATCAGCCCCAGCATTTT. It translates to CASSPGRNQPQHF.

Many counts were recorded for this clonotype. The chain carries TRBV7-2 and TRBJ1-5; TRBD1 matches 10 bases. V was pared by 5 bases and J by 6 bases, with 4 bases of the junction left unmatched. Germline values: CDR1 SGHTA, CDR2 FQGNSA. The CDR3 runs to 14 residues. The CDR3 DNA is TGTGCCAGCAGCGCGACAGGGGGCAGTCAGCCCCAGCATTTT. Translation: CASSATGGSQPQHF.

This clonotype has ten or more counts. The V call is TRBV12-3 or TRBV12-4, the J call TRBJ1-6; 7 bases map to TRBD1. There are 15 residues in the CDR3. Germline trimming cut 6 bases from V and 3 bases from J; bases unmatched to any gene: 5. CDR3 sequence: CASSRGQDYNSPLHF. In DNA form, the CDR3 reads TGTGCCAGCAGCCGAGGACAGGACTATAATTCACCCCTCCACTTT.

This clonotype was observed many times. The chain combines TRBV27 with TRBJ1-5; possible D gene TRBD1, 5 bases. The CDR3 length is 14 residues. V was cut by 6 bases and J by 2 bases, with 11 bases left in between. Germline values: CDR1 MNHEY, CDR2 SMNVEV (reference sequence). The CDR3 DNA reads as TGTGCCAGCAGCTCAGGGTGGGGCAATCAGCCCCAGCATTTT. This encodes CASSSGWGNQPQHF.

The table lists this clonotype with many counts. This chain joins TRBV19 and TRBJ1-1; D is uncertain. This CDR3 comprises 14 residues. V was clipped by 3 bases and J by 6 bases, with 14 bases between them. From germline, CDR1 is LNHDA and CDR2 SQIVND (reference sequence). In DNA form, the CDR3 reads TGTGCCAGTAGTATCCTTTCAGTTCCCCCTGAAGCTTTCTTT. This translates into CASSILSVPPEAFF.

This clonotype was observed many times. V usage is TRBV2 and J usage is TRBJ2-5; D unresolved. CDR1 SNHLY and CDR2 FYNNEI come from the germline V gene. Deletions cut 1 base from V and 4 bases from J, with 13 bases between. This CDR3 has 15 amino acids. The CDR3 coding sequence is TGTGCCAGCAGTGAAGGGGTTCCCGGACCAGAGACCCAGTACTTC. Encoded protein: CASSEGVPGPETQYF.

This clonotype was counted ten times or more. The CDR3 loop is CASSLEAGRTNTEAFF. CDR3 in DNA: TGTGCCAGCAGCTTAGAGGCGGGACGGACGAACACTGAAGCTTTCTTT. V usage is TRBV11-2 and J usage is TRBJ1-1; D possibly corresponds to TRBD1 (5 bases). With 0 bases removed from V and 1 base from J, the gap between germline ends came to 12 bases. Germline CDR1 and CDR2: SGHAT and FQNNGV. There are 16 residues in the CDR3.

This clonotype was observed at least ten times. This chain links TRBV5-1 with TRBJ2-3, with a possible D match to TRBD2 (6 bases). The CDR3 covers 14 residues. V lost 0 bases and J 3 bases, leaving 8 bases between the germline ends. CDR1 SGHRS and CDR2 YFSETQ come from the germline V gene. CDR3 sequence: CASSLGEVTDTQYF. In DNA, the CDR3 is TGCGCCAGCAGCTTGGGGGAGGTTACAGATACGCAGTATTTT.